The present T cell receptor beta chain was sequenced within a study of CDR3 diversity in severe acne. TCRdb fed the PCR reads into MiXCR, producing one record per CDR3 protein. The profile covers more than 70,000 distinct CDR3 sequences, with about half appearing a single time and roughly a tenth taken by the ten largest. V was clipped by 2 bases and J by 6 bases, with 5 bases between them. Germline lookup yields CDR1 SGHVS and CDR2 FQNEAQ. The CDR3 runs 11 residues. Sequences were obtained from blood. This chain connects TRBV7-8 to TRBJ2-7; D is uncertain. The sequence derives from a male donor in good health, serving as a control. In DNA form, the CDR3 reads TGTGCCAGCAGCTTACGTTTCGAGCAGTACTTC. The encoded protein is CASSLRFEQYF.